These 31 T cell receptor beta chains came from one sample sequenced in a study of cytomegalovirus exposure and HLA in healthy donors. Vbeta (60) and Jbeta (13) primers were used in the PCR. TCRdb's copy holds only in-frame clones and misses some; the assay was immunoSEQ multiplex PCR. This sample carries more than 95,000 clones, 80% to 90% of them seen once, and the ten largest clones take around 0.99%. Input material: PBMCs. The receptors here all came from a woman in her 30s in good health and CMV-seronegative.

This clone was seen a few times. This rearrangement joins TRBV29-1 to TRBJ2-7; D possibly corresponds to TRBD1 (6 bases). The CDR3 sequence is 14 residues long. V shed 5 bases and J shed 4 bases, with 18 bases lying between them. From germline, CDR1 is SQVTM and CDR2 ANQGSEA. The CDR3 DNA is TGCAGCGTTCTTCCAGGGCAGGGGATATACGAGCAGTACTTC. Its translation: CSVLPGQGIYEQYF.

The rearrangement links TRBV9 to TRBJ2-3; 13 bases fit TRBD2. Germline trimming cut 4 bases from V and 7 bases from J; bases unmatched to any gene: 9. The CDR3 is made up of 16 amino acids. The germline gives CDR1 SGDLS, CDR2 YYNGEE. Written as DNA, the CDR3 is TGTGCCAGCAGCTCAAGGACTAGCGGGGGCCAAAATACGCAGTATTTT. Translating it yields CASSSRTSGGQNTQYF.

The rearrangement joins TRBV9 to TRBJ2-2, with D hard to call. The germline V and J ends were trimmed by 0 bases and 8 bases, with 14 bases remaining between them. The CDR3 loop spans 15 amino acids. Per the germline V gene, CDR1 is SGDLS and CDR2 is YYNGEE. Here the CDR3 reads CASSVGSRIGGELFF. Written as DNA, the CDR3 is TGTGCCAGCAGCGTAGGGTCACGCATCGGGGGGGAGCTGTTTTTT. The full variable domain, completed using reference TRBV9 and TRBJ2-2, is DSGVTQTPKHLITATGQRVTLRCSPRSGDLSVYWYQQSLDQGLQFLIQYYNGEERAKGNILERFSAQQFPDLHSELNLSSLELGDSALYFCASSVGSRIGGELFFGEGSRLTVL.

This sequence joins TRBV29-1 and TRBJ2-3, with 9 bases fitting TRBD2. This CDR3 spans 15 amino acids. V lost 7 bases to trimming and J lost 3 bases; unmatched junction nucleotides: 11. Germline V gives CDR1 SQVTM, CDR2 ANQGSEA. CDR3 DNA: TGCAGCGCCCCTAAGAGCGGGGGGACGACAGATACGCAGTATTTT. Its protein product is CSAPKSGGTTDTQYF.

This rearrangement joins TRBV7-2 to TRBJ1-3; D is ambiguous. V lost 3 bases to trimming and J lost 3 bases, with 6 bases between them. CDR3 length equals 13 residues. Germline values: CDR1 SGHTA, CDR2 FQGNSA. This CDR3 reads CASSFTSGNTIYF. The CDR3, as DNA: TGTGCCAGCAGCTTTACAAGTGGAAACACCATATATTTT.

There are a few counts of this clone. The V and J genes are TRBV5-1 and TRBJ2-2, with 7 bases lining up with TRBD1. Germline trimming cut 4 bases from V and 0 bases from J; bases unmatched to any gene: 12. Germline V gene sequence: CDR1 SGHRS, CDR2 YFSETQ. The CDR3 sequence is 18 residues long. DNA of the CDR3: TGCGCCAGCAGCCCGGGTGGTGGGACAGCAACGAACACCGGGGAGCTGTTTTTT. Translated: CASSPGGGTATNTGELFF.

This clone was recorded once. The V call is TRBV5-1, the J call TRBJ1-1; the D gene is possibly TRBD1 (6 bases). Trimming pared 1 base from V and 3 bases from J, leaving 10 bases between. Germline loops: CDR1 SGHRS, CDR2 YFSETQ. CDR3 length: 14 residues. In DNA, the CDR3 is TGCGCCAGCAGCTTGTTTGCAGGGGACACTGAAGCTTTCTTT. Its translation is CASSLFAGDTEAFF.

The rearrangement uses TRBV29-1 and TRBJ1-2; TRBD1 matches at 9 bases. V shed 5 bases, J shed 6 bases, and the junction held 7 bases outside the gene matches. The CDR3 is made up of 13 amino acids. The germline V gene has CDR1 SQVTM and CDR2 ANQGSEA. The CDR3 protein is CSVLRDRVNGYTF. DNA of the CDR3: TGCAGCGTTCTCCGGGACAGGGTCAATGGCTACACCTTC.

This chain uses TRBV30 with TRBJ1-4; D remains unclear. The CDR3 sequence is 12 residues long. Germline V gene sequence: CDR1 GTSNPN, CDR2 SVGIG (reference sequence). Trimming left V 1 base short and J 8 bases short, with 8 bases between. CDR3 region: CAWSASGEKLFF. The CDR3 nucleotides read TGTGCCTGGAGTGCATCCGGGGAAAAACTGTTTTTT.

The sample holds one count of this clone. The V gene is TRBV29-1, the J gene TRBJ1-1; 7 nucleotides agree with TRBD1. The CDR3 contains 14 residues. J was trimmed by 6 bases and V by 5 bases; bases with no gene match: 12. Germline-derived CDR1 and CDR2 are SQVTM and ANQGSEA. The CDR3, as DNA: TGCAGCGTTTCCCTACGATTAGGGGGCCCTGAAGCTTTCTTT. Its translation: CSVSLRLGGPEAFF.

The rearrangement joins TRBV7-3 to TRBJ2-6; 13 bases agree with TRBD2. The CDR3 has 16 residues. Losses at the gene ends were 8 bases for V and 0 bases for J; bases not matched to a gene: 1. The germline V gene has CDR1 SGHTA and CDR2 FQGTGA. DNA of the CDR3: TGTGCCAGCGGGACTAGCGGGACCTCTGGGGCCAACGTCCTGACTTTC. Its protein is CASGTSGTSGANVLTF.

This clone was recorded a few times. Here the CDR3 DNA reads TGTGCCAGTAGTATAGATCCTCGGGGGAACTATGGCTACACCTTC. This codes for CASSIDPRGNYGYTF. The chain employs TRBV19 and TRBJ1-2, with D possibly TRBD1 on 5 matching bases. The germline V gene encodes CDR1 LNHDA and CDR2 SQIVND (reference sequence). There are 15 residues in the CDR3. Trimming pared 0 bases from V and 2 bases from J, leaving 10 bases between. The full variable domain, its missing parts supplied by reference TRBV19 and TRBJ1-2, is DGGITQSPKYLFRKEGQNVTLSCEQNLNHDAMYWYRQDPGQGLRLIYYSQIVNDFQKGDIAEGYSVSREKKESFPLTVTSAQKNPTAFYLCASSIDPRGNYGYTFGSGTRLTVV.

The CDR3 is CAWSVQDRGPGANVLTF. For the CDR3, the DNA is TGTGCCTGGAGTGTACAAGACAGGGGGCCAGGGGCCAACGTCCTGACTTTC. This sequence joins TRBV30 and TRBJ2-6, with TRBD1 matching over 10 bases. The CDR3 sequence is 17 residues long. Germline CDR1 and CDR2: GTSNPN and SVGIG (reference sequence). The V and J ends lost 0 bases and 4 bases, in that order; junction bases with no gene match: 6.

The V call is TRBV30, the J call TRBJ2-5, with a possible D match to TRBD2 (5 bases). The CDR3 covers 15 residues. Per the germline V gene, CDR1 is GTSNPN and CDR2 is SVGIG (reference sequence). The germline V and J ends were trimmed by 1 base and 2 bases, with 14 bases remaining between them. The CDR3 spells CAWSAPGLVQETQYF. CDR3 DNA: TGTGCCTGGAGTGCTCCGGGATTAGTGCAAGAGACCCAGTACTTC.

In DNA, the CDR3 is TGTGCCAGCAGCGGGCTCACTAGCGGGCCCCAAGAGACCCAGTACTTC. Its translation: CASSGLTSGPQETQYF. The chain uses TRBV9 and TRBJ2-5, with 9 bases that match TRBD2. The CDR3 runs 16 residues. Per the germline V gene, CDR1 is SGDLS and CDR2 is YYNGEE. J lost 1 base, V lost 3 bases, and 7 bases had no gene match.

This chain links TRBV7-9 with TRBJ2-5; D might be TRBD2 (6 bases). V was trimmed by 3 bases and J by 5 bases, leaving 13 bases between them. Germline assignment: CDR1 SEHNR and CDR2 FQNEAQ (reference sequence). CDR3 length equals 14 residues. CDR3 loop: CASSFTSTLETQYF. CDR3 DNA sequence: TGTGCCAGCAGCTTTACTAGCACGCTGGAGACCCAGTACTTC.

J is TRBJ2-7 and V is TRBV6-6, with 9 bases that match TRBD1. V shed 0 bases and J 9 bases; nucleotides not matched to a gene: 6. CDR3 length: 14 residues. CDR1 and CDR2 (germline): MNHNY, SVGAGI (reference sequence). In DNA, the CDR3 is TGTGCCAGCAGTTACTCCCGGGACAGGGTTAGGCAGTACTTC. This gives the protein CASSYSRDRVRQYF.

The chain has TRBV19 and TRBJ1-2, with 8 bases matching TRBD1. V gave up 5 bases and J gave up 4 bases; unmatched junction bases: 6. Germline V gene sequence: CDR1 LNHDA, CDR2 SQIVND (reference sequence). The CDR3 spans 14 residues. The CDR3 spells CASSALQGVYGYTF. Here the CDR3 DNA reads TGTGCCAGTAGTGCCTTACAGGGGGTCTATGGCTACACCTTC.

The J gene is TRBJ2-3, the V gene TRBV11-2; 8 positions match TRBD2. V shed 4 bases and J 2 bases; nucleotides not matched to a gene: 5. This CDR3 contains 15 residues. The germline V gene has CDR1 SGHAT and CDR2 FQNNGV. The CDR3 DNA follows: TGTGCCAGCAGCTCGCGGGGGGCCTACACAGATACGCAGTATTTT. Translating gives CASSSRGAYTDTQYF.

The chain uses TRBV30 and TRBJ1-4, with 7 bases identical to TRBD1. Germline loops: CDR1 GTSNPN, CDR2 SVGIG (reference sequence). The trim removed 2 bases at V and 5 bases at J, leaving 8 bases unmatched. The length of the CDR3 is 15 residues. The chain's CDR3 is CAWSQQGRKNEKLFF. CDR3 nucleotides: TGTGCCTGGAGTCAACAGGGGCGGAAGAATGAAAAACTGTTTTTT.

The table lists this clone with a few counts. The chain has TRBV27 and TRBJ2-1, with 7 bases aligning to TRBD1. Germline V CDR1 and CDR2: MNHEY, SMNVEV (reference sequence). This CDR3 region has 14 residues. The ends lost 8 bases at V and 7 bases at J; junction bases unmatched: 11. CDR3 bases: TGTGCCAGCGGCCGGGACAGTCTGTCGAATGAGCAGTTCTTC. Translation: CASGRDSLSNEQFF.

The chain employs TRBV5-1 and TRBJ2-3; perhaps TRBD1 as D (6 bases). The CDR3 totals 14 residues. The V end was cut by 4 bases, the J end by 2 bases, with 11 bases between. Germline V gene lookup returns CDR1 SGHRS and CDR2 YFSETQ. The CDR3 DNA reads TGCGCCAGCAGCCAGACAGGAGACACAGATACGCAGTATTTT. Translated: CASSQTGDTDTQYF.

The chain employs TRBV7-2 and TRBJ2-3; 9 bases line up with TRBD1. Trimming removed 1 base from V and 2 bases from J; junction bases left unmatched: 7. Germline CDR1 reads SGHTA; CDR2 reads FQGNSA. CDR3 length: 17 amino acids. The CDR3 sequence is CASSLDPGTGFTDTQYF. As DNA, the CDR3 is TGTGCCAGCAGCTTAGATCCGGGGACAGGGTTCACAGATACGCAGTATTTT. The full variable domain, rest sourced from reference TRBV7-2 and TRBJ2-3, is GAGVSQSPSNKVTEKGKDVELRCDPISGHTALYWYRQSLGQGLEFLIYFQGNSAPDKSGLPSDRFSAERTGGSVSTLTIQRTQQEDSAVYLCASSLDPGTGFTDTQYFGPGTRLTVL.

The chain carries TRBV25-1 and TRBJ1-2; 8 bases are a match to TRBD1. The CDR3 sequence is 16 residues long. V shed 2 bases, J shed 6 bases, and the junction held 11 bases outside the gene matches. From germline, CDR1 is MGHDK and CDR2 SYGVNS. As DNA, the CDR3 is TGTGCCAGCAGTGAACCCTCAGGCAGGGGGCAAGATGGCTACACCTTC. Translated: CASSEPSGRGQDGYTF.

The chain joins TRBV10-2 to TRBJ1-5; 9 bases agree with TRBD1. The germline V gene has CDR1 WSHSY and CDR2 SAAADI. This CDR3 contains 16 residues. The J segment lost 7 bases and the V segment lost 2 bases, leaving 9 bases of the junction unmatched. DNA for the CDR3: TGCGCCAGCAGTGAGCCGGGACAGGGAGGGAGGCAGCCCCAGCATTTT. This sequence encodes CASSEPGQGGRQPQHF.

This clone was counted a single time. V is TRBV6-5 and J is TRBJ2-5; no reliable D call. The CDR3 has 14 amino acids. V lost 5 bases to trimming and J lost 5 bases, with 15 bases between them. Germline values: CDR1 MNHEY, CDR2 SVGAGI. CDR3: CASSHRLSGETQYF. CDR3 DNA sequence: TGTGCCAGCAGTCATAGACTTTCCGGGGAGACCCAGTACTTC.

This chain joins TRBV6-5 and TRBJ1-1; TRBD1 matches at 12 bases. Germline CDR1 and CDR2: MNHEY and SVGAGI. Trimming took 6 bases from V and 3 from J; bases not matched to a gene: 2. The CDR3 covers 14 residues. CDR3 DNA: TGTGCCAGCAGGGGACAGGGGGCGCACACTGAAGCTTTCTTT. Translation gives CASRGQGAHTEAFF.

The V call is TRBV19, the J call TRBJ1-5; D is undetermined. CDR3 length: 15 residues. The germline V gene has CDR1 LNHDA and CDR2 SQIVND (reference sequence). The ends were cut back, 3 bases at V and 1 base at J, with 10 bases in the middle. The CDR3 DNA is TGTGCCAGTAGTATGACATCCGCCAGCAATCAGCCCCAGCATTTT. It codes for CASSMTSASNQPQHF. Drawing the rest from reference TRBV19 and TRBJ1-5, the complete variable domain is DGGITQSPKYLFRKEGQNVTLSCEQNLNHDAMYWYRQDPGQGLRLIYYSQIVNDFQKGDIAEGYSVSREKKESFPLTVTSAQKNPTAFYLCASSMTSASNQPQHFGDGTRLSIL.

J is TRBJ2-2 and V is TRBV30; TRBD1 matches at 10 bases. The CDR3 is 14 residues long. Trimming cost V 1 base and J 9 bases; bases outside gene matches: 5. CDR1 is GTSNPN, CDR2 SVGIG, per germline (reference sequence). As DNA, the CDR3 is TGTGCCTGGAGTGGGCCGACAGGGGGCCGGGAGCTGTTTTTT. It specifies CAWSGPTGGRELFF.

This clone was seen only once. This chain uses TRBV7-9 with TRBJ1-1; 7 bases agree with TRBD1. The CDR3 consists of 14 residues. Germline CDR1 and CDR2: SEHNR and FQNEAQ (reference sequence). V lost 7 bases and J lost 1; bases outside the gene matches: 6. The CDR3 is CASTRTGENTEAFF. The CDR3, as DNA: TGTGCCAGCACCCGGACAGGTGAGAACACTGAAGCTTTCTTT.

V is TRBV4-1 and J is TRBJ2-7; 11 nucleotides match TRBD2. The CDR3 is 17 amino acids. CDR1 is MGHRA and CDR2 is YSYEKL in the germline V gene. The V and J ends lost 1 base and 6 bases, in that order; junction bases with no gene match: 11. CDR3 sequence (DNA): TGCGCCAGCAGCCAAGGGCCGGTACTAGCGGGAGCGGTCGAGCAGTACTTC. Amino acid sequence: CASSQGPVLAGAVEQYF.